Below, 22 T cell receptor beta chains from the same sample are listed, as sequenced in a study of blood T cells in healthy people across ages. Next came a second PCR, run for about 6 to 11 cycles, which used a sample-barcoded 5' primer along with a J-beta primer mix. MiXCR was run by TCRdb on the 5' RACE reads, yielding one entry per CDR3 protein. The sample has some 1,500,000 distinct CDR3 sequences, less than 45% seen once. The sample was blood. These receptors originate from a woman aged 18 to 35 in good health.

About this clonotype: The junction departs from the called germline gene at one end, perhaps through a read error. This chain connects TRBV4-3 to TRBJ2-1; perhaps TRBD2 as D (7 bases). The CDR3 loop spans 15 amino acids. Germline V CDR1 and CDR2: LGHNA, YSLEER. CDR3 loop: CASSQGGGDYHEQFF. CDR3 nucleotide sequence: TGCGCCAGCAGCCAAGGCGGGGGCGACTACCATGAGCAGTTCTTC.

V is TRBV3-1 and J is TRBJ1-4, with 7 bases that match TRBD1. V lost 5 bases and J lost 2; bases outside the gene matches: 11. The germline CDR1 and CDR2 sequences are LGHDT and YNNKEL (reference sequence). The CDR3 loop spans 17 amino acids. CDR3 in amino acids: CASSESTGLVTNEKLFF. CDR3 nucleotide sequence: TGTGCCAGCAGCGAATCGACAGGGTTGGTGACTAATGAAAAACTGTTTTTT. Based on the CDR3 plus reference TRBV3-1 and TRBJ1-4, the full variable domain is DTAVSQTPKYLVTQMGNDKSIKCEQNLGHDTMYWYKQDSKKFLKIMFSYNNKELIINETVPNRFSPKSPDKAHLNLHINSLELGDSAVYFCASSESTGLVTNEKLFFGSGTQLSVL.

The gene calls are TRBV7-6 and TRBJ1-1; TRBD1 aligns across 8 bases. CDR1 and CDR2 (germline): SGHVS, FNYEAQ. Trimming at V came to 5 bases and at J to 8 bases, leaving 13 bases not matched to a gene. There are 15 residues in the CDR3. CDR3 protein: CASSPRTGSSREAFF. The CDR3 DNA reads as TGTGCCAGCAGCCCTCGGACAGGGTCGTCTAGGGAAGCTTTCTTT.

The rearrangement links TRBV4-3 to TRBJ2-7; no definite D call. The CDR3 has 15 residues. The V gene's germline CDR1 is LGHNA and CDR2 YSLEER. Trimming shortened V by 4 bases and J by 3 bases, and 16 bases separated the two germline ends. The CDR3 DNA sequence: TGCGCCAGCAGCCCTCACCCGGAAAAGGTCTACGAGCAGTACTTC. This translates into CASSPHPEKVYEQYF.

This chain uses TRBV29-1 with TRBJ2-1; D is perhaps TRBD2 (6 bases). The CDR3 sequence is 15 residues long. Trimming took 1 base from V and 7 from J, leaving 17 bases between them. CDR1 SQVTM and CDR2 ANQGSEA come from the germline V gene. CDR3 in DNA: TGCAGCGTTGAAGGGGTTAAGGCTAGCGTGAATGAGCAGTTCTTC. The encoded protein is CSVEGVKASVNEQFF.

This chain uses TRBV12-3 or TRBV12-4 with TRBJ1-2; TRBD1 is a possible D gene (6 bases). This CDR3 region has 13 residues. Trimming took off 5 bases at V and 5 bases at J, with 12 bases between the two ends. The CDR3 DNA reads as TGTGCCAGCAGTGATGCAGGGGAATATGGCTACACCTTC. Residues: CASSDAGEYGYTF.

The sample holds many counts of this clonotype. This chain connects TRBV7-2 to TRBJ2-7; D not certain. The CDR3 is made up of 15 amino acids. Germline V gives CDR1 SGHTA, CDR2 FQGNSA. V was trimmed by 2 bases and J by 1 base, leaving 12 bases between them. CDR3 loop: CASSLSGPRSYEQYF. The CDR3 DNA sequence: TGTGCCAGCAGCTTAAGTGGTCCCCGGTCCTACGAGCAGTACTTC.

This clonotype was detected a few times. This sequence joins TRBV29-1 and TRBJ2-1; 9 nucleotides match TRBD1. With 4 bases clipped from V and 4 bases from J, the junction kept 2 bases outside the gene matches. From germline, CDR1 is SQVTM and CDR2 ANQGSEA. This CDR3 contains 13 residues. The CDR3 DNA reads TGCAGCGTTGCAGGACAGGGGTACAATGAGCAGTTCTTC. Amino acids: CSVAGQGYNEQFF.

The table lists this clonotype with a count of one. This sequence joins TRBV4-3 and TRBJ2-1, with a tentative D call TRBD1 (5 bases). V lost 0 bases to trimming and J lost 9 bases, with 15 bases between them. Germline values: CDR1 LGHNA, CDR2 YSLEER. The CDR3 spans 15 residues. As DNA, the CDR3 is TGCGCCAGCAGCCAAGAAACAGGTCTCGTTGGTGAGCAGTTCTTC. Residues: CASSQETGLVGEQFF.

The chain uses TRBV2 and TRBJ2-3, with 10 nucleotides matching TRBD1. The CDR3 covers 15 residues. The germline gives CDR1 SNHLY, CDR2 FYNNEI. Germline trimming cut 6 bases from V and 1 base from J; bases unmatched to any gene: 4. CDR3 DNA sequence: TGTGCCAGCAGGGTGACAGGGGGCGGCACAGATACGCAGTATTTT. This sequence encodes CASRVTGGGTDTQYF.

This clonotype was counted many times. J is TRBJ2-7 and V is TRBV7-2; D may be TRBD1 (5 bases). Germline V lookup: CDR1 SGHTA, CDR2 FQGNSA. The CDR3 consists of 15 residues. The V gene lost 1 base and the J gene lost 4 bases, with 14 bases spanning the gap. For the CDR3, the DNA is TGTGCCAGCAGCTTAGGTCAGGGTTGGTCATACGAGCAGTACTTC. Translating it yields CASSLGQGWSYEQYF.

This clonotype was recorded at least ten times. The rearrangement links TRBV28 to TRBJ2-1, with 7 positions matching TRBD1. This CDR3 is 15 amino acids long. The germline gives CDR1 MDHEN, CDR2 SYDVKM. The J segment lost 0 bases and the V segment lost 6 bases, leaving 5 bases of the junction unmatched. The CDR3 here is CASRLQGISYNEQFF. Written as DNA, the CDR3 is TGTGCCAGCAGACTACAGGGGATCTCCTACAATGAGCAGTTCTTC. Full variable domain (remainder filled in from reference TRBV28 and TRBJ2-1): DVKVTQSSRYLVKRTGEKVFLECVQDMDHENMFWYRQDPGLGLRLIYFSYDVKMKEKGDIPEGYSVSREKKERFSLILESASTNQTSMYLCASRLQGISYNEQFFGPGTRLTVL.

This clonotype was detected a few times. J is TRBJ2-1 and V is TRBV14; D is unclear. Trimming cost V 3 bases and J 1 base, with 10 bases left between them. The CDR3 spans 15 residues. Germline assignment: CDR1 SGHDN and CDR2 FVKESK. The CDR3 nucleotides read TGTGCCAGCAGCCAGCTGGAGAGGTCCTACAATGAGCAGTTCTTC. It yields the protein CASSQLERSYNEQFF.

This clonotype has just a few counts. The chain couples TRBV13 to TRBJ1-4; TRBD1 might be the D (6 bases). This CDR3 contains 15 residues. The V and J ends lost 5 bases and 1 base respectively, with 11 bases between them. CDR1 is PRHDT, CDR2 FYEKMQ, per germline (reference sequence). CDR3 in DNA: TGTGCCAGCAGCCCATTGACAGGAACTAATGAAAAACTGTTTTTT. Residues: CASSPLTGTNEKLFF.

The chain couples TRBV4-2 to TRBJ2-3; D is uncertain. Deletions cut 1 base from V and 4 bases from J, with 15 bases between. From germline, CDR1 is LGHNA and CDR2 YNFKEQ. The CDR3 sequence is 16 residues long. The CDR3 region has the DNA TGTGCCAGCAGCCAAGTTTTGTACTCCCTTCCAGATACGCAGTATTTT. This encodes CASSQVLYSLPDTQYF.

The CDR3 is CASSTSRAQNLYNEQFF. CDR3 nucleotide sequence: TGCGCCAGCAGTACTAGCAGGGCCCAGAACCTCTACAATGAGCAGTTCTTC. This chain links TRBV5-1 with TRBJ2-1; TRBD2 might be the D (6 bases). The CDR3 length is 17 residues. Germline lookup yields CDR1 SGHRS and CDR2 YFSETQ. V lost 5 bases and J 3 bases, leaving 21 bases between the germline ends. Combining the CDR3 with reference TRBV5-1 and TRBJ2-1 gives the whole variable domain KAGVTQTPRYLIKTRGQQVTLSCSPISGHRSVSWYQQTPGQGLQFLFEYFSETQRNKGNFPGRFSGRQFSNSRSEMNVSTLELGDSALYLCASSTSRAQNLYNEQFFGPGTRLTVL.

This sequence joins TRBV7-3 and TRBJ2-3; D is unclear. Trimming cost V 5 bases and J 6 bases, with 15 bases left between them. The germline gives CDR1 SGHTA, CDR2 FQGTGA. CDR3 length: 14 amino acids. This CDR3 reads CASSVYWAGDTQYF. The CDR3 DNA sequence: TGTGCCAGCAGCGTATATTGGGCCGGGGATACGCAGTATTTT.

A note on this clonotype: A read error may account for a junction end that differs from germline. The J gene is TRBJ1-4, the V gene TRBV4-3; D gene ambiguous. Germline-derived CDR1 and CDR2 are LGHNA and YSLEER. The CDR3 contains 13 residues. DNA for the CDR3: TGCACCAGCAGCCAAGATACAGCAGAAAAACTGTTTTTT. It is translated as CTSSQDTAEKLFF.

This clonotype has more than one count but fewer than ten. The V call is TRBV5-5, the J call TRBJ2-1; 11 bases align to TRBD2. After removal of 0 bases from V and 5 bases from J, the junction contained 4 bases not matched to a gene. Germline CDR1 reads SGHKS; CDR2 reads YYEKEE (reference sequence). The CDR3 consists of 16 residues. Here the CDR3 reads CASSLGSGGANNEQFF. The CDR3, as DNA: TGTGCCAGCAGCTTGGGTAGCGGGGGGGCCAACAATGAGCAGTTCTTC.

The chain has TRBV11-2 and TRBJ1-1; no clear D. V was cut by 3 bases and J by 11 bases, with 13 bases left in between. The germline gives CDR1 SGHAT, CDR2 FQNNGV. The CDR3 totals 12 residues. CDR3 sequence reads: CASSFGLGMAFF. The CDR3 coding sequence is TGTGCCAGCAGCTTTGGTTTAGGGATGGCTTTCTTT. Using reference TRBV11-2 and TRBJ1-1 for the parts outside the CDR3, the full variable domain is EAGVAQSPRYKIIEKRQSVAFWCNPISGHATLYWYQQILGQGPKLLIQFQNNGVVDDSQLPKDRFSAERLKGVDSTLKIQPAKLEDSAVYLCASSFGLGMAFFGQGTRLTVV.

The chain joins TRBV14 to TRBJ2-5; a possible D gene is TRBD2 (6 bases). CDR1 is SGHDN, CDR2 FVKESK, per germline. The CDR3 runs to 16 residues. Trimming took off 2 bases at V and 4 bases at J, with 17 bases between the two ends. The CDR3 DNA follows: TGTGCCAGCAGCCAACGAGCCGACCTCGGGGGAGAGACCCAGTACTTC. It encodes CASSQRADLGGETQYF.

V is TRBV29-1 and J is TRBJ2-1; TRBD2 is a possible D gene (6 bases). This CDR3 is 10 amino acids long. V was clipped by 2 bases and J by 12 bases, with 8 bases between them. From germline, CDR1 is SQVTM and CDR2 ANQGSEA. In DNA, the CDR3 is TGCAGCGTTGAAAGGCGGGGGCAGTTCTTC. This encodes CSVERRGQFF.